A single sample is the source of the 13 T cell receptor beta chains below, sequenced in a study of blood T cell repertoires in COVID-19. Assay used: immunoSEQ multiplex PCR; TCRdb lists only in-frame clones, some missing. The top ten clones hold 5.6% of a sample with about 200,000 clones, about 84% of them seen once. Sequencing was carried out using PBMCs or T cells enriched from blood (not recorded which). These receptors originate from a man aged 35-49 years with acute COVID-19.

The V call is TRBV15, the J call TRBJ2-3; possible D gene TRBD1, 5 bases. CDR3 length: 15 residues. Deletions cut 3 bases from V and 4 bases from J, with 14 bases between. Germline V gene sequence: CDR1 LNHNV, CDR2 YYDKDF (reference sequence). CDR3 in amino acids: CATSRRTLGPDTQYF. In DNA, the CDR3 is TGTGCCACCAGCAGGAGGACACTGGGGCCAGATACGCAGTATTTT.

The table lists this clone with a few counts. The gene calls are TRBV10-2 and TRBJ1-3; D is perhaps TRBD1 (6 bases). The CDR3 is 13 amino acids. Looked up from germline, CDR1 is WSHSY and CDR2 is SAAADI. V lost 8 bases to trimming and J lost 4 bases, with 12 bases between them. DNA for the CDR3: TGCGCCAGCCAAGGACAGAGGGGAAACACCATATATTTT. Translating it yields CASQGQRGNTIYF.

V is TRBV28 and J is TRBJ2-7; a weak D match, TRBD1 (6 bases). The CDR3 is 12 amino acids. CDR1 MDHEN and CDR2 SYDVKM come from the germline V gene. Trimming cost V 5 bases and J 2 bases, with 7 bases left between them. DNA for the CDR3: TGTGCCAGCAGTAGGGGGACCTACGAGCAGTACTTC. It specifies CASSRGTYEQYF. The full variable domain, its missing parts supplied by reference TRBV28 and TRBJ2-7, is DVKVTQSSRYLVKRTGEKVFLECVQDMDHENMFWYRQDPGLGLRLIYFSYDVKMKEKGDIPEGYSVSREKKERFSLILESASTNQTSMYLCASSRGTYEQYFGPGTRLTVT.

This sequence joins TRBV5-1 and TRBJ1-4; TRBD1 is a possible D gene (5 bases). Germline CDR1 reads SGHRS; CDR2 reads YFSETQ. The length of the CDR3 is 14 residues. The V end was cut by 3 bases, the J end by 0 bases, with 6 bases between. In DNA form, the CDR3 reads TGCGCCAGCAGCTCGGGGGCAACTAATGAAAAACTGTTTTTT. Its protein product is CASSSGATNEKLFF.

The chain combines TRBV5-6 with TRBJ2-3, with 11 bases aligning to TRBD2. The J segment lost 5 bases and the V segment lost 3 bases, leaving 8 bases of the junction unmatched. Germline-derived CDR1 and CDR2 are SGHDT and YYEEEE. The CDR3 is 16 amino acids. This CDR3 reads CASSSTSGSRVDTQYF. The CDR3 DNA sequence: TGTGCCAGCAGCTCCACTAGCGGGAGTAGGGTAGATACGCAGTATTTT.

J is TRBJ2-7 and V is TRBV25-1, with D possibly being TRBD2 (6 bases). The CDR3 contains 17 residues. With 7 bases removed from V and 1 base from J, the gap between germline ends came to 23 bases. Germline V gives CDR1 MGHDK, CDR2 SYGVNS. CDR3 loop: CASTGTGLPENSYEQYF. CDR3 nucleotides: TGTGCCAGCACGGGAACGGGACTCCCCGAAAATTCCTACGAGCAGTACTTC.

The chain employs TRBV4-1 and TRBJ1-4; 10 bases are a match to TRBD1. J was trimmed by 7 bases and V by 5 bases; bases with no gene match: 13. CDR1 is MGHRA, CDR2 YSYEKL, per germline. The CDR3 spans 17 residues. The CDR3 coding sequence is TGCGCCAGCAGCTTCACGGGACAGGGGATCTTAGGTGAAAAACTGTTTTTT. The encoded protein is CASSFTGQGILGEKLFF.

This chain uses TRBV4-1 with TRBJ2-7; TRBD2 aligns across 10 bases. J lost 7 bases, V lost 4 bases, and 7 bases had no gene match. The CDR3 contains 14 residues. CDR1 is MGHRA, CDR2 YSYEKL, per germline. CDR3 sequence: CASSLHTSGVEQYF. CDR3 DNA: TGCGCCAGCAGCCTTCACACTAGCGGGGTGGAGCAGTACTTC.

The chain has TRBV28 and TRBJ1-2; D is uncertain. The CDR3 length is 10 residues. Trimming took 9 bases from V and 2 from J, leaving 4 bases between them. From germline, CDR1 is MDHEN and CDR2 SYDVKM. The CDR3 coding sequence is TGTGCCAGTGAGAACTATGGCTACACCTTC. It encodes CASENYGYTF.

The rearrangement links TRBV28 to TRBJ1-3, with D perhaps TRBD1 (5 bases). The CDR3 is 15 amino acids. V was trimmed by 7 bases and J by 2 bases, leaving 15 bases between them. From germline, CDR1 is MDHEN and CDR2 SYDVKM. CDR3 in amino acids: CASTPGGGAGNTIYF. In DNA form, the CDR3 reads TGTGCCAGCACCCCGGGCGGAGGGGCTGGAAACACCATATATTTT. The full variable domain, its missing parts supplied by reference TRBV28 and TRBJ1-3, is DVKVTQSSRYLVKRTGEKVFLECVQDMDHENMFWYRQDPGLGLRLIYFSYDVKMKEKGDIPEGYSVSREKKERFSLILESASTNQTSMYLCASTPGGGAGNTIYFGEGSWLTVV.

The chain has TRBV6-2 or TRBV6-3 and TRBJ2-1; 7 positions agree with TRBD2. Germline-derived CDR1 and CDR2 are MNHEY and SVGEGT. Trimming at V came to 2 bases and at J to 3 bases, leaving 1 base not matched to a gene. CDR3 size: 14 residues. The DNA of the CDR3 is TGTGCCAGCAGTTACCGCGGGAGCTACAATGAGCAGTTCTTC. It codes for CASSYRGSYNEQFF.

V gene TRBV7-3 combines with J gene TRBJ2-3, with D perhaps TRBD1 (6 bases). V was cut by 6 bases and J by 0 bases, with 10 bases left in between. CDR1 SGHTA and CDR2 FQGTGA come from the germline V gene. The CDR3 is 14 residues long. CDR3 nucleotides: TGTGCCAGCAGGAGGGGGAGTAGCACAGATACGCAGTATTTT. Its protein is CASRRGSSTDTQYF. Using reference TRBV7-3 and TRBJ2-3 for the parts outside the CDR3, the full variable domain is GAGVSQTPSNKVTEKGKYVELRCDPISGHTALYWYRQSLGQGPEFLIYFQGTGAADDSGLPNDRFFAVRPEGSVSTLKIQRTERGDSAVYLCASRRGSSTDTQYFGPGTRLTVL.

The chain employs TRBV7-9 and TRBJ2-1, with D perhaps TRBD2 (5 bases). Germline CDR1 and CDR2: SEHNR and FQNEAQ (reference sequence). The CDR3 consists of 16 residues. V lost 6 bases and J lost 6, with 21 bases in between. CDR3 sequence reads: CASSFTGSRALNEQFF. CDR3 in DNA: TGTGCCAGCAGTTTTACGGGGTCAAGGGCTCTCAATGAGCAGTTCTTC.